Listed here are 10 T cell receptor beta chains from one sample, sequenced in a study of blood T cell repertoires in COVID-19. This table comes from immunoSEQ multiplex PCR, and its TCRdb copy is limited to in-frame clones, with some not included. Found here are approximately 240,000 clones, 83% of them singletons; the top ten hold roughly 1.3%. The sequenced sample was peripheral blood. The receptors come from a woman in her twenties or thirties with COVID-19, enrolled during active disease.

J is TRBJ2-5 and V is TRBV7-2; 10 nucleotides line up with TRBD2. From germline, CDR1 is SGHTA and CDR2 FQGNSA. This CDR3 contains 18 residues. With 1 base clipped from V and 2 bases from J, the junction kept 10 bases outside the gene matches. The CDR3 here is CASSLGSGGAGWQETQYF. CDR3 sequence (DNA): TGTGCCAGCAGCTTAGGAAGCGGGGGGGCAGGGTGGCAAGAGACCCAGTACTTC.

The sample holds a few counts of this clone. The chain employs TRBV6-1 and TRBJ1-1; D is uncertain. There are 15 residues in the CDR3. The V end was cut by 3 bases, the J end by 2 bases, with 13 bases between. CDR1 is MNHNS, CDR2 SASEGT, per germline. CDR3 region: CASSDLQILNTEAFF. CDR3 bases: TGTGCCAGCAGTGATTTACAGATACTTAACACTGAAGCTTTCTTT.

V gene TRBV11-2 combines with J gene TRBJ2-1; 9 bases are shared with TRBD1. Trimming at V came to 0 bases and at J to 4 bases, leaving 1 base not matched to a gene. The CDR3 extends over 15 amino acids. The germline gives CDR1 SGHAT, CDR2 FQNNGV. The CDR3 protein is CASSLEGQGYNEQFF. CDR3 sequence (DNA): TGTGCCAGCAGCTTAGAGGGACAGGGATACAATGAGCAGTTCTTC.

The gene calls are TRBV5-4 and TRBJ2-1; TRBD2 matches at 14 bases. The CDR3 loop spans 15 amino acids. With V trimmed by 3 bases and J by 12 bases, 8 bases remained unmatched. Germline CDR1 reads SGHNT; CDR2 reads YYREEE (reference sequence). The CDR3 spells CASSSVGLAGDRQFF. The CDR3 nucleotides are TGTGCCAGCAGCTCGGTGGGACTAGCGGGGGATAGGCAGTTCTTC.

V usage is TRBV19 and J usage is TRBJ1-1; TRBD1 aligns across 9 bases. The CDR3 spans 18 residues. CDR1 is LNHDA, CDR2 SQIVND, per germline (reference sequence). J gave up 5 bases and V 0 bases, and 13 bases lay outside the gene matches. In nucleotides, the CDR3 is TGTGCCAGTAGTATAGAGTGGACAGGGGCTCGGTATGGAACTGAAGCTTTCTTT. Amino acids: CASSIEWTGARYGTEAFF.

The CDR3 sequence: CASSVVAGGNQETQYF. For the CDR3, the DNA is TGTGCCAGCAGCGTAGTGGCGGGAGGGAACCAAGAGACCCAGTACTTC. The chain is built from TRBV9 and TRBJ2-5, with TRBD2 matching 9 bases. The CDR3 has 16 residues. V gave up 0 bases and J gave up 0 bases; unmatched junction bases: 3. Germline V gives CDR1 SGDLS, CDR2 YYNGEE.

The chain combines TRBV5-1 with TRBJ2-1; D unresolved. Germline loops: CDR1 SGHRS, CDR2 YFSETQ. CDR3 length: 16 residues. V shed 0 bases and J shed 0 bases, with 10 bases lying between them. In DNA form, the CDR3 reads TGCGCCAGCAGCTTGGGCACTGACTTCTCCTACAATGAGCAGTTCTTC. It encodes CASSLGTDFSYNEQFF.

This clone has a count of ten or more. The chain uses TRBV10-1 and TRBJ1-2; D is uncertain. Germline values: CDR1 WNHNN, CDR2 SYGVQD (reference sequence). The length of the CDR3 is 15 residues. The V end was cut by 6 bases, the J end by 4 bases, with 18 bases between. The CDR3 region is CASRCRRVRFYGYTF. In nucleotides, the CDR3 is TGCGCCAGCAGATGCCGGAGGGTGAGGTTCTATGGCTACACCTTC.

V gene TRBV9 combines with J gene TRBJ2-2, with D tentatively TRBD2 (5 bases). The CDR3 loop spans 16 amino acids. The V gene lost 1 base and the J gene lost 0 bases, with 10 bases spanning the gap. Germline V gene sequence: CDR1 SGDLS, CDR2 YYNGEE. The CDR3 DNA sequence: TGTGCCAGCAGCGTATGGGAGACCTCGAACACCGGGGAGCTGTTTTTT. Encoded protein: CASSVWETSNTGELFF.

This chain joins TRBV4-3 and TRBJ2-7; 9 nucleotides agree with TRBD1. The CDR3 consists of 14 residues. The trim removed 1 base at V and 3 bases at J, leaving 1 base unmatched. Germline CDR1 reads LGHNA; CDR2 reads YSLEER. The CDR3 here is CASSQGGQGYEQYF. Written as DNA, the CDR3 is TGCGCCAGCAGCCAAGGGGGACAGGGCTACGAGCAGTACTTC.